The 24 T cell receptor beta chains listed next were all sequenced from one sample in a study of beta chain features in type 1 diabetes. Expressed TCRB transcripts were sequenced because the entire RNA isolate underwent reverse transcription. Produced via immunoSEQ multiplex PCR; TCRdb's table is partial and in-frame only. The sample holds roughly 180,000 clones, almost 8% seen once. What these receptors recognize is not known. Study results and limitations: Shorter TCRB CDR3s, moderately but significantly so, were found in Type 1 diabetes patients in all four CD4+ subsets.

Sequenced input: central memory CD4+ T cells from blood. The receptor set was obtained from a man aged 18-30 years with type 1 diabetes.

The chain has TRBV7-9 and TRBJ2-1; 8 bases are a match to TRBD2. The CDR3 runs to 19 residues. The junction had 15 bases not matched to a gene; V was cut back by 5 bases and J by 0 bases. Germline CDR1 SEHNR, CDR2 FQNEAQ (reference sequence). This CDR3 is CASSPSGAGVGSSYNEQFF. The CDR3 DNA reads TGTGCCAGCAGCCCCAGCGGAGCGGGAGTAGGGAGCTCCTACAATGAGCAGTTCTTC.

This clone has more than one count but fewer than ten. The chain uses TRBV18 and TRBJ1-6, with 8 bases fitting TRBD1. This CDR3 region has 15 residues. V trimming: 5 bases; J trimming: 8 bases; junction bases outside the gene matches: 8. Germline V gene data show CDR1 as KGHSH and CDR2 as LQKENI. The CDR3 protein is CASSDGQGRDSPLHF. CDR3 coding DNA: TGTGCCAGCTCAGACGGACAGGGTAGGGATTCACCCCTCCACTTT. Complete variable domain (other parts from reference TRBV18 and TRBJ1-6): NAGVMQNPRHLVRRRGQEARLRCSPMKGHSHVYWYRQLPEEGLKFMVYLQKENIIDESGMPKERFSAEFPKEGPSILRIQQVVRGDSAAYFCASSDGQGRDSPLHFGNGTRLTVT.

This clone came up a few times. This CDR3 is also generated by other DNA sequences in the sample. The chain is built from TRBV5-1 and TRBJ2-5, with 8 nucleotides matching TRBD1. This CDR3 contains 14 residues. With V trimmed by 1 base and J by 5 bases, 4 bases remained unmatched. Germline V gives CDR1 SGHRS, CDR2 YFSETQ. CDR3 protein: CASSLTGGRETQYF. In DNA, the CDR3 is TGCGCCAGCAGCTTGACAGGGGGTCGTGAGACCCAGTACTTC.

The chain recombines TRBV25-1 with TRBJ2-7, with a possible D match to TRBD1 (5 bases). The CDR3 is made up of 15 amino acids. Trimming removed 1 base from V and 2 bases from J, with 12 bases in between. Germline loops: CDR1 MGHDK, CDR2 SYGVNS. This CDR3 reads CASSESLGRAYEQYF. CDR3 nucleotide sequence: TGTGCCAGCAGTGAATCCCTCGGCAGGGCCTACGAGCAGTACTTC.

There are a few counts of this clone. This sequence joins TRBV30 and TRBJ1-2; 10 bases agree with TRBD1. The CDR3 consists of 12 residues. Trimming removed 5 bases from V and 7 bases from J; junction bases left unmatched: 4. Germline CDR1 reads GTSNPN; CDR2 reads SVGIG (reference sequence). The CDR3 DNA follows: TGTGCCTGGGGGGGACAGGGGTTTGGCTACACCTTC. Encoded protein: CAWGGQGFGYTF.

This clone has only a few counts. The chain links TRBV18 to TRBJ2-1; 10 nucleotides line up with TRBD2. The CDR3 spans 19 residues. The germline CDR1 and CDR2 sequences are KGHSH and LQKENI. The trim removed 2 bases at V and 3 bases at J, leaving 13 bases unmatched. The CDR3 coding sequence is TGTGCCAGCTCACCATTTGCAGCGGGAGGGCCGGGTTTCTACAATGAGCAGTTCTTC. It is translated as CASSPFAAGGPGFYNEQFF.

This clone was recorded a few times. The chain couples TRBV11-2 to TRBJ1-5; no definite D call. The CDR3 consists of 13 residues. V was cut by 5 bases and J by 6 bases, with 11 bases left in between. Germline CDR1 and CDR2: SGHAT and FQNNGV. CDR3 in DNA: TGTGCCAGCAGCCCAGATCTCCTTCAGCCCCAGCATTTT. Encoded protein: CASSPDLLQPQHF.

This chain links TRBV7-9 with TRBJ1-4; 7 nucleotides line up with TRBD1. The CDR3 has 15 amino acids. CDR1 and CDR2 (germline): SEHNR, FQNEAQ (reference sequence). V lost 4 bases and J lost 4; bases outside the gene matches: 6. CDR3 residues: CASSSWTGLNEKLFF. CDR3 coding DNA: TGTGCCAGCAGCTCCTGGACAGGACTTAATGAAAAACTGTTTTTT.

Remarks on this clone: This clone may be a read error of a much larger clone one base away. The chain couples TRBV5-5 to TRBJ2-6; D gene unclear. From germline, CDR1 is SGHKS and CDR2 YYEKEE (reference sequence). V lost 4 bases and J lost 0, with 5 bases in between. CDR3 length: 14 residues. This CDR3 is CASSPFSGANVLTF. The CDR3 DNA reads as TGTGCCAGCAGCCCTTTCTCTGGGGCCAACGTCCTGACTTTC.

This clone came up a few times. A junction boundary mismatches the germline segment, possibly from a read error. This chain connects TRBV5-1 to TRBJ2-2; 7 nucleotides match TRBD2. This CDR3 is built from 15 residues. CDR1 and CDR2 from the germline V gene are SGHRS and YFSETQ. Here the CDR3 reads CASTLAGGYTGELFF. The CDR3 DNA reads TGCGCCAGCACCTTGGCCGGGGGGTACACCGGGGAGCTGTTTTTT.

The chain employs TRBV29-1 and TRBJ1-1, with D perhaps TRBD1 (6 bases). The CDR3 spans 15 residues. The V end was cut by 7 bases, the J end by 0 bases, with 18 bases between. Germline CDR1 reads SQVTM; CDR2 reads ANQGSEA. In nucleotides, the CDR3 is TGCAGCGCAGGGGCAGGGTGGGCAATGAACACTGAAGCTTTCTTT. This translates into CSAGAGWAMNTEAFF.

This clone was recorded many times. J is TRBJ1-6 and V is TRBV19; perhaps TRBD1 as D (5 bases). The CDR3 is 13 amino acids. The V and J ends lost 7 bases and 7 bases respectively, with 11 bases between them. Germline V gene sequence: CDR1 LNHDA, CDR2 SQIVND (reference sequence). The CDR3 is CASTRQGNSPLHF. CDR3 bases: TGTGCCAGTACGCGGCAGGGCAATTCACCCCTCCACTTT.

This clone was picked up a small number of times. This chain joins TRBV30 and TRBJ1-2, with D perhaps matching TRBD1 (6 bases). With 3 bases removed from V and 3 bases from J, the gap between germline ends came to 14 bases. Germline V gene data show CDR1 as GTSNPN and CDR2 as SVGIG (reference sequence). This CDR3 is built from 14 residues. The CDR3 bases are TGTGCCTGGAGCAGGTCAGGGGCGGACTATGGCTACACCTTC. Protein sequence: CAWSRSGADYGYTF. Together with reference TRBV30 and TRBJ1-2, the CDR3 gives the full variable domain: SQTIHQWPATLVQPVGSPLSLECTVEGTSNPNLYWYRQAAGRGLQLLFYSVGIGQISSEVPQNLSASRPQDRQFILSSKKLLLSDSGFYLCAWSRSGADYGYTFGSGTRLTVV.

The CDR3 coding sequence is TGTGCCAGCAGCGTCGACAGGGAGTCTACGCAGTATTTT. Its translation: CASSVDRESTQYF. The V call is TRBV7-2, the J call TRBJ2-3, with 7 bases that match TRBD1. The CDR3 is 13 amino acids. CDR1 and CDR2 from the germline V gene are SGHTA and FQGNSA. V shed 5 bases and J 8 bases; nucleotides not matched to a gene: 7.

This rearrangement joins TRBV15 to TRBJ2-1; 13 nucleotides line up with TRBD2. The CDR3 runs 16 residues. Germline loops: CDR1 LNHNV, CDR2 YYDKDF (reference sequence). Germline trimming cut 2 bases from V and 5 bases from J; bases unmatched to any gene: 3. In nucleotides, the CDR3 is TGTGCCACCAGCAGACCCGGGACTAGCGGGAACAATGAGCAGTTCTTC. This gives the protein CATSRPGTSGNNEQFF.

There are a few counts of this clone. The V gene is TRBV5-5, the J gene TRBJ1-1; the D gene is possibly TRBD1 (5 bases). With 1 base removed from V and 2 bases from J, the gap between germline ends came to 6 bases. Germline V lookup: CDR1 SGHKS, CDR2 YYEKEE (reference sequence). The CDR3 consists of 13 residues. As DNA, the CDR3 is TGTGCCAGCAGCTTGCAGGGTAACACTGAAGCTTTCTTT. It translates to CASSLQGNTEAFF. The whole variable domain, filled in from reference TRBV5-5 and TRBJ1-1, reads DAGVTQSPTHLIKTRGQQVTLRCSPISGHKSVSWYQQVLGQGPQFIFQYYEKEERGRGNFPDRFSARQFPNYSSELNVNALLLGDSALYLCASSLQGNTEAFFGQGTRLTVV.

Only a few counts were recorded for this clone. CDR3 in amino acids: CAWSRFTSGSDEQFF. CDR3 DNA: TGTGCCTGGAGTCGTTTCACTAGCGGGAGCGATGAGCAGTTCTTC. The chain is built from TRBV30 and TRBJ2-1, with 11 positions matching TRBD2. V lost 2 bases to trimming and J lost 8 bases; unmatched junction nucleotides: 8. CDR1 is GTSNPN, CDR2 SVGIG, per germline (reference sequence). The CDR3 loop spans 15 amino acids.

V is TRBV28 and J is TRBJ1-2; D remains unclear. This CDR3 has 12 amino acids. In germline, CDR1 is MDHEN, CDR2 SYDVKM. The V end was cut by 3 bases, the J end by 8 bases, with 10 bases between. The CDR3 nucleotides are TGTGCCAGCAGTTTCTGGGGAGACGGCTACACCTTC. Its translation: CASSFWGDGYTF.

A few counts support this clone. The chain is built from TRBV19 and TRBJ1-1, with D maybe TRBD1 (6 bases). This CDR3 comprises 11 residues. V lost 7 bases and J lost 4, with 7 bases in between. Germline CDR1 reads LNHDA; CDR2 reads SQIVND (reference sequence). In DNA, the CDR3 is TGTGCCAGTACAGGGGCCACTGAAGCTTTCTTT. Translation gives CASTGATEAFF.

V and J are TRBV18 and TRBJ1-1; D might be TRBD1 (5 bases). The length of the CDR3 is 12 residues. Germline V gene sequence: CDR1 KGHSH, CDR2 LQKENI. V was clipped by 5 bases and J by 5 bases, with 9 bases between them. CDR3 protein: CASSVGGTEAFF. The CDR3 DNA reads as TGTGCCAGCTCAGTCGGGGGGACTGAAGCTTTCTTT.

Remarks on this clone: Other DNA sequences of this sample code for an identical CDR3. The chain recombines TRBV29-1 with TRBJ1-1; D is uncertain. V lost 6 bases to trimming and J lost 1 base, with 12 bases between them. The CDR3 has 13 residues. Germline V gene sequence: CDR1 SQVTM, CDR2 ANQGSEA. CDR3 protein: CSVSSTANTEAFF. For the CDR3, the DNA is TGCAGCGTCAGTTCTACAGCGAACACTGAAGCTTTCTTT.

V gene TRBV29-1 combines with J gene TRBJ2-3; TRBD2 agrees at 15 bases. The CDR3 is made up of 14 amino acids. The V and J ends lost 6 bases and 3 bases, in that order; junction bases with no gene match: 1. CDR1 and CDR2 from the germline V gene are SQVTM and ANQGSEA. CDR3 amino acids: CSVGTSGRTDTQYF. In nucleotides, the CDR3 is TGCAGCGTAGGGACTAGCGGGAGGACAGATACGCAGTATTTT.

This clone was detected only a few times. The chain recombines TRBV29-1 with TRBJ2-7; 11 bases map to TRBD1. Germline-derived CDR1 and CDR2 are SQVTM and ANQGSEA. This CDR3 has 13 amino acids. V lost 5 bases and J lost 7; bases outside the gene matches: 7. The CDR3 is CSVLGQGASEQYF. The DNA for the CDR3 is TGCAGCGTTCTCGGACAGGGGGCGTCGGAGCAGTACTTC.

In this sample, this clone turned up a few times. The rearrangement links TRBV30 to TRBJ1-5; 10 nucleotides match TRBD1. Germline-derived CDR1 and CDR2 are GTSNPN and SVGIG (reference sequence). The V gene end was trimmed by 0 bases and the J gene end by 3 bases; junction bases not matched to a gene: 5. There are 16 residues in the CDR3. The CDR3 region is CAWSVKGQGFNQPQHF. CDR3 coding DNA: TGTGCCTGGAGTGTAAAGGGACAGGGGTTCAATCAGCCCCAGCATTTT.